What follows are 2 T cell receptor beta chains derived from one specimen sequenced in a study of blood T cell repertoires in COVID-19. The repertoire was sequenced with immunoSEQ multiplex PCR; TCRdb's copy has only in-frame clones and lacks some. The table lists about 71,000 clones, about 80% of them singletons. Sequenced input: peripheral blood. All receptors come from an elderly woman with acute or convalescent COVID-19.

This chain joins TRBV6-1 and TRBJ1-1; perhaps TRBD1 as D (6 bases). The CDR3 runs 15 residues. Trimming pared 1 base from V and 0 bases from J, leaving 9 bases between. CDR1 is MNHNS, CDR2 SASEGT, per germline. The CDR3 here is CASSEEGHLNTEAFF. In DNA form, the CDR3 reads TGTGCCAGCAGTGAAGAGGGACACCTGAACACTGAAGCTTTCTTT.

This chain connects TRBV10-2 to TRBJ2-5; 7 positions agree with TRBD2. V dropped 5 bases and J dropped 5; count of bases not matched to a gene: 14. CDR3 size: 16 residues. CDR1 and CDR2 from the germline V gene are WSHSY and SAAADI. The CDR3 DNA is TGCGCCAGCAGTCCCAGTGGAGGGAGGGCCCGGGAGACCCAGTACTTC. This encodes CASSPSGGRARETQYF.